Presented here are 21 T cell receptor beta chains from one specimen sequenced in a study of shared clonotypes between healthy human individuals. Profiling relied on immunoSEQ multiplex PCR, and the TCRdb table lists in-frame clones only, not all of them. The repertoire holds about 1.5 million clones, with around 98% as singletons. Sequenced: naive CD4+ T cells sorted from blood. Subset here: CD45RA+ positively selected. Receptors were obtained from a man between 25 and 39 years old in good health.

In the case of this clone: Other DNA sequences in the same sample also yield this CDR3. The chain combines TRBV11-2 with TRBJ2-3; D is unclear. CDR1 is SGHAT, CDR2 FQNNGV, per germline. V was pared by 4 bases and J by 2 bases, with 1 base between. This CDR3 has 11 amino acids. CDR3 sequence reads: CASSSTDTQYF. The CDR3 coding sequence is TGTGCCAGCAGCTCCACAGATACGCAGTATTTT.

V gene TRBV5-1 combines with J gene TRBJ2-5; D might be TRBD1 (5 bases). The CDR3 runs to 16 residues. V lost 1 base and J 1 base, leaving 14 bases between the germline ends. Looked up from germline, CDR1 is SGHRS and CDR2 is YFSETQ. CDR3 protein: CASSLSPLGPQETQYF. CDR3 nucleotide sequence: TGCGCCAGCAGCTTGTCACCGTTGGGGCCCCAAGAGACCCAGTACTTC. Full variable domain (remainder filled in from reference TRBV5-1 and TRBJ2-5): KAGVTQTPRYLIKTRGQQVTLSCSPISGHRSVSWYQQTPGQGLQFLFEYFSETQRNKGNFPGRFSGRQFSNSRSEMNVSTLELGDSALYLCASSLSPLGPQETQYFGPGTRLLVL.

The rearrangement links TRBV2 to TRBJ2-7; D possibly corresponds to TRBD2 (5 bases). CDR3 size: 14 residues. Trimming shortened V by 4 bases and J by 1 base, and 11 bases separated the two germline ends. Germline CDR1 reads SNHLY; CDR2 reads FYNNEI. The CDR3 region is CASSAGRASYEQYF. The CDR3 coding sequence is TGTGCCAGCAGTGCCGGGCGGGCGTCCTACGAGCAGTACTTC.

This sequence joins TRBV7-2 and TRBJ2-7; 10 bases match TRBD1. The length of the CDR3 is 15 residues. CDR1 and CDR2 from the germline V gene are SGHTA and FQGNSA. With V trimmed by 5 bases and J by 6 bases, 10 bases remained unmatched. In DNA form, the CDR3 reads TGTGCCAGCAGCCAGACGAGGGACAGGGGTACCGAGCAGTACTTC. Translating gives CASSQTRDRGTEQYF.

V is TRBV7-9 and J is TRBJ2-3; unclear D gene. CDR1 is SEHNR and CDR2 is FQNEAQ in the germline V gene (reference sequence). This CDR3 spans 14 amino acids. Trimming shortened V by 5 bases and J by 1 base, and 10 bases separated the two germline ends. The CDR3 nucleotides read TGTGCCAGCAGCCCCCTCTTGGGCACAGATACGCAGTATTTT. Amino acids: CASSPLLGTDTQYF. Full variable domain (rest looked up from reference TRBV7-9 and TRBJ2-3): DTGVSQNPRHKITKRGQNVTFRCDPISEHNRLYWYRQTLGQGPEFLTYFQNEAQLEKSRLLSDRFSAERPKGSFSTLEIQRTEQGDSAMYLCASSPLLGTDTQYFGPGTRLTVL.

The chain couples TRBV5-4 to TRBJ1-1; a weak D match, TRBD1 (5 bases). Germline assignment: CDR1 SGHNT and CDR2 YYREEE (reference sequence). The CDR3 runs 14 residues. V shed 4 bases and J shed 7 bases, with 17 bases lying between them. CDR3 amino acids: CASSRVQGESEAFF. The CDR3 DNA is TGTGCCAGCAGCAGGGTTCAGGGTGAAAGTGAAGCTTTCTTT.

The chain links TRBV5-5 to TRBJ1-2, with 8 bases fitting TRBD1. Per the germline V gene, CDR1 is SGHKS and CDR2 is YYEKEE (reference sequence). The CDR3 runs 15 residues. The V and J ends lost 2 bases and 0 bases, in that order; junction bases with no gene match: 3. This CDR3 is CASSFWTGSNYGYTF. In DNA form, the CDR3 reads TGTGCCAGCAGCTTTTGGACAGGGTCTAACTATGGCTACACCTTC.

J is TRBJ1-2 and V is TRBV19, with TRBD1 identical over 9 bases. The CDR3 runs 14 residues. The J segment lost 8 bases and the V segment lost 5 bases, leaving 9 bases of the junction unmatched. CDR1 is LNHDA, CDR2 SQIVND, per germline (reference sequence). The CDR3 DNA is TGTGCCAGTAGTGCGGACAGGGGAAGAAAGGGCTACACCTTC. This codes for CASSADRGRKGYTF. The full variable domain, rest sourced from reference TRBV19 and TRBJ1-2, is DGGITQSPKYLFRKEGQNVTLSCEQNLNHDAMYWYRQDPGQGLRLIYYSQIVNDFQKGDIAEGYSVSREKKESFPLTVTSAQKNPTAFYLCASSADRGRKGYTFGSGTRLTVV.

The chain joins TRBV12-5 to TRBJ2-7; 8 bases map to TRBD2. The V gene end was trimmed by 2 bases and the J gene end by 3 bases; junction bases not matched to a gene: 18. Germline loops: CDR1 LGHNT, CDR2 FRNRAP. The CDR3 contains 19 residues. The CDR3 bases are TGTGCTAGTGGTTTGTTGTCGAGGGGAGCGGGAGCGTCAGACTACGAGCAGTACTTC. It translates to CASGLLSRGAGASDYEQYF.

This clone was seen just once. V usage is TRBV20-1 and J usage is TRBJ2-7, with D hard to call. Deletions cut 5 bases from V and 3 bases from J, with 8 bases between. This CDR3 is built from 11 residues. Per germline, CDR1 DFQATT and CDR2 SNEGSKA (reference sequence). The CDR3, as DNA: TGCAGTGCTCATAGGGTCTACGAGCAGTACTTC. Translated, it gives CSAHRVYEQYF.

V usage is TRBV10-3 and J usage is TRBJ1-1, with D tentatively TRBD1 (5 bases). Trimming removed 10 bases at V and 5 bases at J, with 14 bases between. This CDR3 has 12 residues. The germline gives CDR1 ENHRY, CDR2 SYGVKD. The CDR3 DNA sequence: TGTGCCACTGGCGCAGGGCGAACTGAAGCTTTCTTT. Its translation: CATGAGRTEAFF.

The chain links TRBV10-3 to TRBJ2-7; possible D gene TRBD1, 6 bases. Germline V gene lookup returns CDR1 ENHRY and CDR2 SYGVKD. With 10 bases removed from V and 1 base from J, the gap between germline ends came to 14 bases. This CDR3 contains 13 residues. The CDR3, as DNA: TGTGCCAGTCAACAGGGACCTTCCTACGAGCAGTACTTC. It yields the protein CASQQGPSYEQYF.

The J gene is TRBJ1-4, the V gene TRBV6-5, with a tentative D call TRBD1 (6 bases). The CDR3 totals 14 residues. The germline V gene encodes CDR1 MNHEY and CDR2 SVGAGI. V lost 1 base and J 7 bases, leaving 10 bases between the germline ends. The CDR3: CASSYYGGREKLFF. In DNA form, the CDR3 reads TGTGCCAGCAGTTACTATGGGGGGCGTGAAAAACTGTTTTTT.

This chain joins TRBV28 and TRBJ1-5, with 8 bases identical to TRBD1. V was clipped by 6 bases and J by 3 bases; unmatched bases: 10. The germline gives CDR1 MDHEN, CDR2 SYDVKM. The CDR3 contains 16 residues. CDR3 bases: TGTGCCAGCAGATTCTCCGGGACAGGTCTCAATCAGCCCCAGCATTTT. Protein sequence: CASRFSGTGLNQPQHF. Full variable domain (missing parts from reference TRBV28 and TRBJ1-5): DVKVTQSSRYLVKRTGEKVFLECVQDMDHENMFWYRQDPGLGLRLIYFSYDVKMKEKGDIPEGYSVSREKKERFSLILESASTNQTSMYLCASRFSGTGLNQPQHFGDGTRLSIL.

The chain combines TRBV5-4 with TRBJ2-3; 9 nucleotides agree with TRBD2. CDR3 length: 16 amino acids. CDR1 is SGHNT and CDR2 is YYREEE in the germline V gene (reference sequence). J gave up 1 base and V 1 base, and 4 bases lay outside the gene matches. CDR3 DNA: TGTGCCAGCAGCTTGTTGCAGCGGGAGGGCACAGATACGCAGTATTTT. Its protein is CASSLLQREGTDTQYF.

CDR3 protein: CATRQGEETQYF. CDR3 coding DNA: TGCGCCACCCGACAGGGTGAAGAGACCCAGTACTTC. The chain recombines TRBV5-1 with TRBJ2-5, with TRBD1 matching over 7 bases. The CDR3 has 12 amino acids. Germline V lookup: CDR1 SGHRS, CDR2 YFSETQ. V lost 9 bases and J lost 3; bases outside the gene matches: 5.

The J gene is TRBJ2-1, the V gene TRBV5-1; a possible D gene is TRBD1 (6 bases). CDR1 and CDR2 (germline): SGHRS, YFSETQ. Trimming stripped 3 bases from V and 7 bases from J, with 14 bases between. The CDR3 is 14 amino acids. The CDR3 region is CASSSQGPGNEQFF. In DNA form, the CDR3 reads TGCGCCAGCAGCTCACAGGGCCCGGGGAATGAGCAGTTCTTC.

The V gene is TRBV5-1, the J gene TRBJ1-2; possibly TRBD1 for D (6 bases). V was clipped by 0 bases and J by 4 bases, with 13 bases between them. Germline CDR1 reads SGHRS; CDR2 reads YFSETQ. The CDR3 extends over 15 amino acids. The CDR3 sequence: CASSLGTAEGYGYTF. The CDR3 DNA reads as TGCGCCAGCAGCTTGGGGACAGCTGAGGGCTATGGCTACACCTTC.

The CDR3, as DNA: TGTGCCAGCAGTTGGGGGGAATATTCCTACAATGAGCAGTTCTTC. Translated, it gives CASSWGEYSYNEQFF. This chain uses TRBV6-5 with TRBJ2-1, with D perhaps TRBD2 (6 bases). This CDR3 region has 15 residues. Germline values: CDR1 MNHEY, CDR2 SVGAGI. V lost 4 bases, J lost 1 base, and 11 bases lay in between.

The chain combines TRBV5-4 with TRBJ2-7; 7 nucleotides match TRBD2. Germline V gene sequence: CDR1 SGHNT, CDR2 YYREEE (reference sequence). J gave up 0 bases and V 4 bases, and 7 bases lay outside the gene matches. The CDR3 consists of 15 residues. The CDR3 reads CASSREGSSSYEQYF. The CDR3 DNA sequence: TGTGCCAGCAGCAGGGAGGGGTCGAGCTCCTACGAGCAGTACTTC.

The chain joins TRBV5-1 to TRBJ1-1; maybe TRBD1 (6 bases). The V end lost 0 bases, the J end lost 1 base, and 13 bases lay between the germline ends. Germline loops: CDR1 SGHRS, CDR2 YFSETQ. This CDR3 is 16 amino acids long. The CDR3 spells CASSLGAGATNTEAFF. The DNA for the CDR3 is TGCGCCAGCAGCTTGGGGGCAGGGGCCACGAACACTGAAGCTTTCTTT.